The 4 T cell receptor beta chains given below trace back to one sample, sequenced in a study of shared clonotypes between healthy human individuals. TCRdb keeps only in-frame clones here, not all; method: immunoSEQ multiplex PCR. The data hold about 1,500,000 clones, with over 95% observed a single time. The material sequenced was naive CD4+ T cells sorted from blood. Subset defined: CD45RA+ positively selected. All receptors come from a man younger than 45 in good health.

This chain connects TRBV30 to TRBJ2-1; D not resolved. Trimming took off 6 bases at V and 3 bases at J, with 18 bases between the two ends. Germline V gene sequence: CDR1 GTSNPN, CDR2 SVGIG (reference sequence). The CDR3 is 15 amino acids. CDR3 residues: CACGLGLDGYNEQFF. In DNA form, the CDR3 reads TGTGCCTGCGGCCTAGGGCTAGATGGCTACAATGAGCAGTTCTTC.

Notes on this clone: Other DNA sequences from this sample encode an identical CDR3 as well. The CDR3 coding sequence is TGCGCCAGCAGCTTGGGGCAGGGCTCGAACACCGGGGAGCTGTTTTTT. Translation gives CASSLGQGSNTGELFF. V usage is TRBV5-1 and J usage is TRBJ2-2; maybe TRBD1 (5 bases). The V gene lost 0 bases and the J gene lost 0 bases, with 9 bases spanning the gap. CDR1 is SGHRS and CDR2 is YFSETQ in the germline V gene. The CDR3 spans 16 residues.

This clone has only a few counts. The J gene is TRBJ1-5, the V gene TRBV19; 10 bases line up with TRBD1. Germline CDR1 LNHDA, CDR2 SQIVND (reference sequence). This CDR3 has 14 residues. V shed 9 bases, J shed 1 base, and the junction held 3 bases outside the gene matches. This CDR3 is CASRTGGSNQPQHF. In nucleotides, the CDR3 is TGTGCCAGCAGGACAGGGGGGAGCAATCAGCCCCAGCATTTT.

The V gene is TRBV30, the J gene TRBJ2-7; D is unresolved. Germline lookup yields CDR1 GTSNPN and CDR2 SVGIG (reference sequence). The germline V and J ends were trimmed by 0 bases and 0 bases, with 12 bases remaining between them. The CDR3 is 15 residues long. The CDR3 DNA sequence: TGTGCCTGGAGTGTATCTCACCCTATCTCCTACGAGCAGTACTTC. Protein product: CAWSVSHPISYEQYF.